The 10 T cell receptor beta chains listed next were all sequenced from one sample in a study of CD8 T cells in ankylosing spondylitis. Study results and limitations: Eight highly homologous variants made up a TCR beta motif, and this motif appeared characteristic of ankylosing spondylitis blood.

One entry per CDR3 protein results from TCRdb running MiXCR on the 5' RACE reads. Among about 750,000 distinct CDR3 sequences listed, around 17% were seen once. These receptors have no known antigen. Sequences were obtained from blood, either unsorted or a sorted T cell fraction (not recorded which). The origin of the receptors is a male donor with ankylosing spondylitis.

The chain uses TRBV12-3 or TRBV12-4 and TRBJ2-1, with D perhaps TRBD1 (6 bases). With 1 base removed from V and 15 bases from J, the gap between germline ends came to 13 bases. The CDR3 runs to 12 residues. CDR3 residues: CASSLGQGMGFF. The CDR3 coding sequence is TGTGCCAGCAGTTTAGGGCAGGGGATGGGGTTCTTC.

This clonotype turned up a few times. The chain links TRBV4-2 to TRBJ2-7, with D unclear. This CDR3 comprises 13 residues. V was shortened by 1 base and J by 5 bases, with 9 bases between the two germline ends. Germline-derived CDR1 and CDR2 are LGHNA and YNFKEQ. The CDR3 DNA follows: TGTGCCAGCAGCCAAGTCAGCCTGGACGAGCAGTACTTC. Amino acids: CASSQVSLDEQYF.

The chain links TRBV20-1 to TRBJ1-1, with 9 bases matching TRBD1. Losses at the gene ends were 6 bases for V and 7 bases for J; bases not matched to a gene: 15. Germline-derived CDR1 and CDR2 are DFQATT and SNEGSKA (reference sequence). CDR3 length: 15 amino acids. As DNA, the CDR3 is TGCAGTGCCGCTCCCTTGGACAGGGGAACGATTGAAGCTTTCTTT. It specifies CSAAPLDRGTIEAFF.

This clonotype was picked up a small number of times. The chain has TRBV7-9 and TRBJ1-2, with 7 positions matching TRBD1. The germline V gene has CDR1 SEHNR and CDR2 FQNEAQ (reference sequence). CDR3 length: 15 amino acids. V lost 2 bases, J lost 4 bases, and 7 bases stayed unmatched. The CDR3 protein is CASSLSTGISYGYTF. CDR3 bases: TGTGCCAGCAGCTTATCGACAGGGATTAGCTATGGCTACACCTTC.

In DNA form, the CDR3 reads TGCGCCAGCAGCCGGGGACAGCTCTACAATGAGCAGTTCTTC. This sequence encodes CASSRGQLYNEQFF. The V call is TRBV5-1, the J call TRBJ2-1; TRBD1 agrees at 7 bases. Germline values: CDR1 SGHRS, CDR2 YFSETQ. V shed 4 bases and J 3 bases; nucleotides not matched to a gene: 4. The CDR3 covers 14 residues.

The sample holds a few counts of this clonotype. The rearrangement joins TRBV7-9 to TRBJ1-1; D unclear. CDR3 length: 14 amino acids. Germline CDR1 and CDR2: SEHNR and FQNEAQ (reference sequence). Trimming stripped 2 bases from V and 1 base from J, with 8 bases between. This CDR3 reads CASSLITGNTEAFF. In DNA form, the CDR3 reads TGTGCCAGCAGCTTAATTACGGGGAACACTGAAGCTTTCTTT. Full variable domain (missing parts from reference TRBV7-9 and TRBJ1-1): DTGVSQNPRHKITKRGQNVTFRCDPISEHNRLYWYRQTLGQGPEFLTYFQNEAQLEKSRLLSDRFSAERPKGSFSTLEIQRTEQGDSAMYLCASSLITGNTEAFFGQGTRLTVV.

This clonotype was seen more than once but under ten times. The gene calls are TRBV7-9 and TRBJ2-1, with a weak D call TRBD2 (6 bases). Germline-derived CDR1 and CDR2 are SEHNR and FQNEAQ (reference sequence). The ends were cut back, 7 bases at V and 0 bases at J, with 13 bases in the middle. The CDR3 spans 15 residues. The CDR3 here is CASKSGLYSYNEQFF. In nucleotides, the CDR3 is TGTGCCAGCAAGAGCGGGCTATACTCCTACAATGAGCAGTTCTTC.

In its sample, this clonotype was seen a few times. The V gene is TRBV6-2 or TRBV6-3, the J gene TRBJ2-3, with D unresolved. Germline V gene data show CDR1 as MNHEY and CDR2 as SVGEGT. The V gene lost 6 bases and the J gene lost 1 base, with 14 bases spanning the gap. CDR3 length equals 15 residues. The CDR3 nucleotides read TGTGCCAGCAGCCCTCACGAAACCCGCACAGATACGCAGTATTTT. It is translated as CASSPHETRTDTQYF.

The chain recombines TRBV20-1 with TRBJ2-7; TRBD2 aligns across 7 bases. Germline V gene data show CDR1 as DFQATT and CDR2 as SNEGSKA (reference sequence). The CDR3 has 15 amino acids. V gave up 0 bases and J gave up 3 bases; unmatched junction bases: 8. CDR3 in DNA: TGCAGTGCTAGAGATTATTCTAGCGGAGTCTACGAGCAGTACTTC. Its protein is CSARDYSSGVYEQYF.

This clonotype has just a few counts. The V gene is TRBV2, the J gene TRBJ2-3; 8 nucleotides match TRBD2. Germline lookup yields CDR1 SNHLY and CDR2 FYNNEI. This CDR3 spans 12 amino acids. Losses at the gene ends were 6 bases for V and 6 bases for J; bases not matched to a gene: 2. The CDR3 spells CASRGGRDTQYF. CDR3 bases: TGTGCCAGCAGGGGCGGGAGGGATACGCAGTATTTT. Looking up the rest from reference TRBV2 and TRBJ2-3 gives the full variable domain: EPEVTQTPSHQVTQMGQEVILRCVPISNHLYFYWYRQILGQKVEFLVSFYNNEISEKSEIFDDQFSVERPDGSNFTLKIRSTKLEDSAMYFCASRGGRDTQYFGPGTRLTVL.